The text below deals with one T cell receptor beta chain. Its antigen remains unknown. The data originate from a study of cytomegalovirus exposure and HLA in healthy donors. Primers included in the PCR were 60 Vbeta and 13 Jbeta primers. Sequenced by immunoSEQ multiplex PCR; TCRdb stores in-frame clones only, minus some. The sample contains about 160,000 clones, around four fifths of which appear only once. CDR1 is SGHAT and CDR2 is FQNNGV in the germline V gene. V lost 2 bases, J lost 4 bases, and 10 bases stayed unmatched. There are 19 residues in the CDR3. Study-wide points: In a later analysis, an Asian-associated ancestry cluster reportedly showed fewer N-insertions than the approximately 700-donor mean. In a later analysis, HLA-associated TCR beta chains were more clonally expanded than equally common others. CMV serostatus was the only immune exposure information that was available. Altogether, about 160 TCR beta chains were recorded as cytomegalovirus-associated.

This chain connects TRBV11-2 to TRBJ2-2, with TRBD2 matching over 13 bases. The sample consisted of PBMCs. The sequence came from a male donor in good health and CMV-seropositive. CDR3 sequence (DNA): TGTGCCAGCAGCTTAAGGGGACTAGCGGGAACCCGTGGCACCGGGGAGCTGTTTTTT. Translated, it gives CASSLRGLAGTRGTGELFF. Drawing the rest from reference TRBV11-2 and TRBJ2-2, the complete variable domain is EAGVAQSPRYKIIEKRQSVAFWCNPISGHATLYWYQQILGQGPKLLIQFQNNGVVDDSQLPKDRFSAERLKGVDSTLKIQPAKLEDSAVYLCASSLRGLAGTRGTGELFFGEGSRLTVL.